Following are 21 T cell receptor beta chains from one sample sequenced in a study of cytomegalovirus exposure and HLA in healthy donors. PCR amplification relied on 60 Vbeta primers (plus 13 Jbeta primers). Sequenced by immunoSEQ multiplex PCR; TCRdb stores in-frame clones only, minus some. The sample holds fewer than 250,000 clones, 79% seen once. The source material was PBMCs. These receptors originate from a woman between 45 and 60 years old in good health and CMV-seronegative.

The rearrangement links TRBV7-8 to TRBJ1-1; 7 bases are a match to TRBD1. CDR3 length: 13 amino acids. V lost 4 bases, J lost 7 bases, and 6 bases stayed unmatched. Germline loops: CDR1 SGHVS, CDR2 FQNEAQ. The CDR3 nucleotides read TGTGCCAGCAGCTCAGCAAGGGGGCGTGAAGCTTTCTTT. Translation: CASSSARGREAFF.

The chain couples TRBV6-1 to TRBJ1-1, with D hard to call. The CDR3 runs to 11 residues. With 6 bases removed from V and 4 bases from J, the gap between germline ends came to 6 bases. CDR1 and CDR2 from the germline V gene are MNHNS and SASEGT. CDR3 nucleotides: TGTGCCAGCAGAGCCGTCACTGAAGCTTTCTTT. Amino acid sequence: CASRAVTEAFF.

This clone was counted a single time. The chain couples TRBV11-1 to TRBJ2-1, with 11 bases fitting TRBD2. This CDR3 has 14 amino acids. With 5 bases clipped from V and 7 bases from J, the junction kept 4 bases outside the gene matches. Germline V lookup: CDR1 SGHAT, CDR2 FQDESV (reference sequence). The CDR3: CASSLGLAENEQFF. Here the CDR3 DNA reads TGTGCCAGCAGCCTGGGACTAGCGGAGAATGAGCAGTTCTTC.

V gene TRBV19 combines with J gene TRBJ1-4, with a weak D call TRBD1 (5 bases). Trimming cost V 7 bases and J 4 bases, with 16 bases left between them. CDR1 and CDR2 (germline): LNHDA, SQIVND (reference sequence). This CDR3 is 15 amino acids long. The CDR3 nucleotides read TGTGCCAGTACTCGAAGGCGACAGCGTAATGAAAAACTGTTTTTT. This sequence encodes CASTRRRQRNEKLFF.

There are a few counts of this clone. The chain combines TRBV6-5 with TRBJ1-1, with a weak D call TRBD1 (6 bases). The CDR3 consists of 16 residues. CDR1 MNHEY and CDR2 SVGAGI come from the germline V gene. The V gene lost 2 bases and the J gene lost 5 bases, with 18 bases spanning the gap. The CDR3 DNA reads as TGTGCCAGCAGTTACGTGGCAGGGGCCCTGGGGACTGAAGCTTTCTTT. This codes for CASSYVAGALGTEAFF.

This chain joins TRBV7-2 and TRBJ1-6; no clear D gene. CDR1 and CDR2 from the germline V gene are SGHTA and FQGNSA. The CDR3 runs to 15 residues. Trimming left V 7 bases short and J 10 bases short, with 20 bases between. The CDR3 bases are TGTGCCAGCACCTCCCTCTCCCTGCCACGGTCACCCCTCCACTTT. This translates into CASTSLSLPRSPLHF.

The genes are TRBV18 and TRBJ2-2; D perhaps matches TRBD2 (6 bases). CDR3 size: 14 residues. Between the trimmed V and J ends, which lost 6 bases and 1 base, there was a span of 9 bases. Germline CDR1 is KGHSH and CDR2 is LQKENI. In DNA, the CDR3 is TGTGCCAGCTCGCCGGGACTGAACACCGGGGAGCTGTTTTTT. It translates to CASSPGLNTGELFF.

This sequence joins TRBV7-6 and TRBJ1-2; 8 bases match TRBD1. V was clipped by 1 base and J by 5 bases; unmatched bases: 6. This CDR3 region has 15 residues. The germline V gene has CDR1 SGHVS and CDR2 FNYEAQ. The CDR3 DNA reads as TGTGCCAGCAGCTTAGAGAGGACAGGGCGGTATGGCTACACCTTC. Protein sequence: CASSLERTGRYGYTF.

This clone was detected a few times. The V gene is TRBV5-1, the J gene TRBJ2-5; D gene uncertain. Germline V gene sequence: CDR1 SGHRS, CDR2 YFSETQ. The CDR3 has 12 amino acids. V dropped 1 base and J dropped 5 bases, with 6 bases sitting between them. This chain's CDR3 is CASSLTVETQYF. For the CDR3, the DNA is TGCGCCAGCAGCTTGACTGTGGAGACCCAGTACTTC.

This clone was picked up one time. At one boundary the junction diverges from the germline segment, which might be a read error. This sequence joins TRBV7-9 and TRBJ1-2, with D maybe TRBD1 (5 bases). Germline lookup yields CDR1 SEHNR and CDR2 FQNEAQ (reference sequence). This CDR3 spans 12 amino acids. Here the CDR3 DNA reads TGTTCCAGCAGCTTAGGGGCCTATGGCTACACCTTC. Translation: CSSSLGAYGYTF. The full variable domain, rest sourced from reference TRBV7-9 and TRBJ1-2, is DTGVSQNPRHKITKRGQNVTFRCDPISEHNRLYWYRQTLGQGPEFLTYFQNEAQLEKSRLLSDRFSAERPKGSFSTLEIQRTEQGDSAMYLCSSSLGAYGYTFGSGTRLTVV.

CDR3 bases: TGTGCCAGCAGTTACGCAGTTAGCAATCAGCCCCAGCATTTT. This gives the protein CASSYAVSNQPQHF. This chain joins TRBV6-6 and TRBJ1-5; D not resolved. Trimming took 2 bases from V and 0 from J, leaving 5 bases between them. This CDR3 spans 14 amino acids. Germline V gives CDR1 MNHNY, CDR2 SVGAGI (reference sequence).

The chain couples TRBV18 to TRBJ2-5; the D gene is possibly TRBD2 (5 bases). V was shortened by 1 base and J by 5 bases, with 8 bases between the two germline ends. This CDR3 has 13 residues. Germline assignment: CDR1 KGHSH and CDR2 LQKENI. CDR3 nucleotides: TGTGCCAGCTCACCACAAAGAGGGGAGACCCAGTACTTC. It encodes CASSPQRGETQYF. The full variable domain, completed using reference TRBV18 and TRBJ2-5, is NAGVMQNPRHLVRRRGQEARLRCSPMKGHSHVYWYRQLPEEGLKFMVYLQKENIIDESGMPKERFSAEFPKEGPSILRIQQVVRGDSAAYFCASSPQRGETQYFGPGTRLLVL.

This clone was seen a few times. One end of the junction is discordant with germline, which a read error may explain. As DNA, the CDR3 is TGTGCTAGCAGCTCGAACTTGGACACCGGGGAGCTGTTTTTT. Its translation is CASSSNLDTGELFF. J is TRBJ2-2 and V is TRBV7-7; D gene uncertain. The CDR3 loop spans 14 amino acids. Germline V gene lookup returns CDR1 SSHAT and CDR2 FNYEAQ (reference sequence).

The V call is TRBV27, the J call TRBJ2-5; 7 nucleotides align to TRBD1. The J segment lost 5 bases and the V segment lost 1 base, leaving 4 bases of the junction unmatched. Per the germline V gene, CDR1 is MNHEY and CDR2 is SMNVEV (reference sequence). The CDR3 is made up of 14 amino acids. In nucleotides, the CDR3 is TGTGCCAGCAGTTTATTCCAGGGGGACGAGACCCAGTACTTC. Protein: CASSLFQGDETQYF.

V gene TRBV9 combines with J gene TRBJ2-5, with 7 bases fitting TRBD1. Germline assignment: CDR1 SGDLS and CDR2 YYNGEE. The CDR3 runs 15 residues. V dropped 4 bases and J dropped 2; count of bases not matched to a gene: 8. The CDR3 DNA reads TGTGCCAGCAGCCCTACCGGGACAGAGCAAGAGACCCAGTACTTC. As protein: CASSPTGTEQETQYF.

The chain recombines TRBV27 with TRBJ2-5; TRBD2 agrees at 15 bases. CDR1 is MNHEY, CDR2 SMNVEV, per germline (reference sequence). This CDR3 has 17 residues. With V trimmed by 5 bases and J by 1 base, 5 bases remained unmatched. DNA for the CDR3: TGTGCCAGCAGTGCCGGACTAGCGGGGGGGCCCCAAGAGACCCAGTACTTC. This encodes CASSAGLAGGPQETQYF.

The rearrangement joins TRBV5-7 to TRBJ1-1; TRBD1 agrees at 8 bases. TRBV5-7 is identified as an open reading frame with a role that is uncertain. This CDR3 comprises 17 residues. V shed 4 bases and J 4 bases; nucleotides not matched to a gene: 15. The CDR3 protein is CASSKRRSGGDSTEAFF. CDR3 nucleotide sequence: TGTGCCAGCAGCAAACGACGGTCAGGGGGCGATAGCACTGAAGCTTTCTTT.

The chain joins TRBV7-6 to TRBJ1-3; 7 nucleotides agree with TRBD1. The CDR3 is made up of 15 amino acids. V lost 4 bases to trimming and J lost 0 bases; unmatched junction nucleotides: 3. The germline V gene encodes CDR1 SGHVS and CDR2 FNYEAQ. CDR3 protein: CASSSGQYSGNTIYF. The CDR3 DNA is TGTGCCAGCAGCTCGGGACAGTACTCTGGAAACACCATATATTTT.

The chain carries TRBV6-5 and TRBJ2-5; perhaps TRBD2 as D (5 bases). Germline V lookup: CDR1 MNHEY, CDR2 SVGAGI. The CDR3 totals 14 residues. Deletions cut 6 bases from V and 11 bases from J, with 22 bases between. The CDR3 DNA reads TGTGCCAGCAGGAAGGGAGCCCGAACTAGGGAGCAGTACTTC. Encoded protein: CASRKGARTREQYF.

The chain couples TRBV27 to TRBJ2-6; 10 nucleotides align to TRBD1. Germline CDR1 reads MNHEY; CDR2 reads SMNVEV (reference sequence). The V and J ends lost 3 bases and 2 bases, in that order; junction bases with no gene match: 4. CDR3 length: 17 amino acids. The CDR3 loop is CASSFLGTGAGANVLTF. The CDR3 DNA reads as TGTGCCAGCAGTTTTTTGGGGACAGGGGCTGGGGCCAACGTCCTGACTTTC.

This chain joins TRBV19 and TRBJ1-6; the D gene is possibly TRBD1 (5 bases). This CDR3 is 13 amino acids long. V lost 5 bases and J lost 17, with 19 bases in between. Germline V gene lookup returns CDR1 LNHDA and CDR2 SQIVND (reference sequence). This chain's CDR3 is CASSLEGLGHFHF. As DNA, the CDR3 is TGTGCCAGTAGTTTGGAGGGGCTGGGCCACTTCCACTTT.